A selection of T cell receptor beta chains follows, all from one sample in a study of T-cell memory formation after mild COVID-19. TCRdb reprocessed the 5' RACE reads via MiXCR and lists one record per CDR3 protein. The sample holds about 390,000 distinct CDR3 sequences; 16% are singletons and the top ten take under 25%. The sample taken for sequencing was PBMCs or a T cell subset sorted from them (not recorded which). The receptors were sampled from a man between 18 and 29 years old who had mild COVID-19 (a few samples of this study predate the infection). Cell type and time point are not known. CDR3s include the opening cysteine and the closing phenylalanine or tryptophan. D genes are given only for firm matches. Some rows have no size entry. The others give once, few or many, or a class for an expanded clone.

v_gene	j_gene	abundance	len	d_gene	CDR3nt	CDR3aa
TRBV7-6	TRBJ2-1	.	15	TRBD2	TGTGCCAGCAGCTTTGCTAGCGGGGCTTACAATGAGCAGTTCTTC	CASSFASGAYNEQFF
TRBV5-1	TRBJ2-7	few	12	.	TGCGCCAGCAGATCAACAGGAGACGAGCAGTACTTC	CASRSTGDEQYF
TRBV3-1	TRBJ2-1	.	16	TRBD2	TGTGCCAGCAGCCTTCAGACTAGCGCTTACTACAATGAGCAGTTCTTC	CASSLQTSAYYNEQFF
TRBV12-3/TRBV12-4	TRBJ2-5	few	14	TRBD2	TGTGCCAGCAGTAAAAGCGGGGGACGAGAGACCCAGTACTTC	CASSKSGGRETQYF
TRBV5-5	TRBJ2-1	few	13	TRBD2	TGTGCCAGCAGCTGGGGGACTAGCGGTGAGCAGTTCTTC	CASSWGTSGEQFF
TRBV12-3/TRBV12-4	TRBJ1-2	few	13	.	TGTGCCAGCAGTACCGAGGGTACATATGGCTACACCTTC	CASSTEGTYGYTF
TRBV6-1	TRBJ1-2	.	16	.	TGTGCCAGCAGTGAAGCGGTTTCAGGAGCTAACTATGGCTACACCTTC	CASSEAVSGANYGYTF
TRBV12-3/TRBV12-4	TRBJ2-1	.	13	.	TGTGCCAGCCGACCGACTGGTTACAATGAGCAGTTCTTC	CASRPTGYNEQFF
TRBV5-1	TRBJ1-4	few	13	TRBD1	TGCGCCAGCGGACAGGGGTGGAATGAAAAACTGTTTTTT	CASGQGWNEKLFF
TRBV19	TRBJ1-5	few	13	.	TGTGCCAGTAGTGGGGGGGGTTCCGTGCCCCAGCATTTT	CASSGGGSVPQHF
TRBV9	TRBJ1-5	.	15	.	TGTGCCAGCAGCGTCGGGGGGCTTATCAATCAGCCCCAGCATTTT	CASSVGGLINQPQHF
TRBV18	TRBJ2-5	few	16	.	TGTGCCAGCTCACCGGATACCCTAGGAGAGCAAGAGACCCAGTACTTC	CASSPDTLGEQETQYF
TRBV9	TRBJ2-2	few	13	.	TGTGCCAGCAGCCCCCCCCGCACCGGGGAGCTGTTTTTT	CASSPPRTGELFF
TRBV3-1	TRBJ2-3	.	17	.	TGTGCCAGCAGCCAAGATTCTCTAGCGAGGGGGACAGATACGCAGTATTTT	CASSQDSLARGTDTQYF
TRBV5-1	TRBJ1-2	.	14	.	TGCGCCAGCAGCACGGGGGCCCCTGGCTATGGCTACACCTTC	CASSTGAPGYGYTF
TRBV20-1	TRBJ2-3	few	14	.	TGCAGTGCTAGGCGACAGTCTAGCACAGATACGCAGTATTTT	CSARRQSSTDTQYF
TRBV13	TRBJ2-7	.	15	TRBD2	TGTGCCAGCAGCCGACACCCCGGACTAGCGGGGGAACAGTACTTC	CASSRHPGLAGEQYF
TRBV5-6	TRBJ2-3	.	12	.	TGTGCCAGCAGCTTGGGGACAGCCGAGAAGTATTTT	CASSLGTAEKYF
TRBV4-3	TRBJ2-3	.	16	TRBD2	TGCGCCAGCAGCCAAGTTGCGGGGGGCCGCACAGATACGCAGTATTTT	CASSQVAGGRTDTQYF
TRBV5-1	TRBJ2-1	.	12	.	TGCGCCAGCAGCTTGATCGAAAATGAGCAGTTCTTC	CASSLIENEQFF
TRBV29-1	TRBJ1-1	few	18	.	TGCAGCGTTGATGTCCGCCCTACTATCAGGGTTTCGAACACTGAAGCTTTCTTT	CSVDVRPTIRVSNTEAFF
TRBV20-1	TRBJ2-3	.	15	TRBD1	TGCAGTGCCAGGGGGGGACAGGGGTTCACAGATACGCAGTATTTT	CSARGGQGFTDTQYF
TRBV10-3	TRBJ2-7	.	11	.	TGTGCCATCCTGTCAGGCAACGAGCAGTACTTC	CAILSGNEQYF
TRBV15	TRBJ1-4	few	15	.	TGTGCCACCAGCAGAGAGAGGACTTGGGGTGAAAAACTGTTTTTT	CATSRERTWGEKLFF
TRBV12-3/TRBV12-4	TRBJ1-2	few	16	.	TGTGCCAGCACCCCAGGATGGGGGGGCGCCGTCCGCGGCTACACCTTC	CASTPGWGGAVRGYTF
TRBV20-1	TRBJ2-7	.	14	.	TGCAGTGCTAGGGATATGGGGGACCCCTACGAGCAGTACTTC	CSARDMGDPYEQYF
TRBV5-1	TRBJ2-1	.	14	.	TGCGCCAGCAGCTTGGACTCGTCCTACAATGAGCAGTTCTTC	CASSLDSSYNEQFF
TRBV29-1	TRBJ2-7	.	12	.	TGCAGCGTTGAAACTCCGTACTACGAGCAGTACTTC	CSVETPYYEQYF
TRBV5-5	TRBJ1-2	.	14	.	TGTGCCAGCAGCTCCTGGACCGACACAGGGAGCTACACCTTC	CASSSWTDTGSYTF
TRBV30	TRBJ2-1	few	16	TRBD2	TGTGCCTGGAGTACACCGGAGAGCGGGGCTTACAATGAGCAGTTCTTC	CAWSTPESGAYNEQFF
TRBV5-6	TRBJ1-1	few	16	TRBD1	TGTGCCAGCAGCTTGTGGGTCAGGGGGTTGAACACTGAAGCTTTCTTT	CASSLWVRGLNTEAFF
TRBV19	TRBJ2-4	many	16	.	TGTGCCAGTAGATCCCAACAGGGATTGGCCAAAAACATTCAGTACTTC	CASRSQQGLAKNIQYF
TRBV6-2/TRBV6-3	TRBJ1-1	few	14	.	TGTGCCAGCAGAGCTGCGTATCCGTTAATGGAAGCTTTCTTT	CASRAAYPLMEAFF
TRBV24-1	TRBJ2-1	few	16	TRBD2	TGTGCCACCAGTGCGGCTAGCGGGGGGTCACCGGATGAGCAGTTCTTC	CATSAASGGSPDEQFF
TRBV4-3	TRBJ2-3	many	15	.	TGCGCCAGCAGCCGGGCCCCGGGGATCGCAGATACGCAGTATTTT	CASSRAPGIADTQYF